The entry below gives a single T cell receptor (beta chain) sequence along with its context. Other DNA sequences in the same sample also yield this CDR3. Participants spanned ages roughly 18 to 95 years and resided in roughly 26 US areas. Categorization into cohorts depended on clinical history that participants reported. This sample was included in a study of blood T cell repertoires in COVID-19. Study information: Acute and convalescent COVID-19 samples came from the United States, Italy and Spain.

Source study methods: Researchers report that nucleated cell counts were estimated from reference gene primer amplification. Produced via immunoSEQ multiplex PCR; TCRdb's table is partial and in-frame only. V, J and clone size were drawn from that table, and D and trimming were deduced from the DNA. The table shows roughly 180,000 clones, with 81% occurring only once. Germline CDR1 LNHNV, CDR2 YYDKDF (reference sequence). Trimming left V 1 base short and J 4 bases short, with 16 bases between. The CDR3 has 16 residues. Sequenced input: PBMCs or T cells enriched from blood (not recorded which). This TCR was recovered from a woman aged 40 to 50 with acute COVID-19. The rearrangement links TRBV15 to TRBJ1-1, with D perhaps TRBD1 (5 bases). In DNA form, the CDR3 reads TGTGCCACCAGCAGAGGGGGCGGCGGCGGGGGCACTGAAGCTTTCTTT. Residues: CATSRGGGGGGTEAFF.